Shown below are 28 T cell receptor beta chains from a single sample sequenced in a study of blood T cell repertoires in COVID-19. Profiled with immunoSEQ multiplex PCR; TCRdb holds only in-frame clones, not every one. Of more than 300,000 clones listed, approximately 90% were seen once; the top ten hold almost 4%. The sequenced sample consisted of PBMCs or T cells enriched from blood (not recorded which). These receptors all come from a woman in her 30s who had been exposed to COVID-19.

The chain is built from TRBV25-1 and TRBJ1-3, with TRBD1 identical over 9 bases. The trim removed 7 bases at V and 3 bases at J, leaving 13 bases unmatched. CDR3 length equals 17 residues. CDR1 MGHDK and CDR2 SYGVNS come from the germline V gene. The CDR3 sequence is CASTPPRDRDGGNTIYF. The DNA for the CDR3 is TGTGCCAGCACCCCCCCCCGGGACAGGGATGGTGGAAACACCATATATTTT.

CDR3 residues: CASSPLAGFHEQYF. For the CDR3, the DNA is TGTGCCAGCAGCCCACTAGCGGGGTTCCACGAGCAGTACTTC. The genes are TRBV3-1 (or the pseudogene TRBV3-2) and TRBJ2-7; TRBD2 aligns across 10 bases. Trimming at V came to 4 bases and at J to 5 bases, leaving 5 bases not matched to a gene. This CDR3 comprises 14 residues. Germline V gene lookup returns CDR1 LGHDT and CDR2 YNNKEL (reference sequence).

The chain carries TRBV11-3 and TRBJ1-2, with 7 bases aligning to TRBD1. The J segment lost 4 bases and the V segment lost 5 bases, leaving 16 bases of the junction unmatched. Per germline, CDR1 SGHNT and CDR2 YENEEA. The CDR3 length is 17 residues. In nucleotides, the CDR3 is TGTGCCAGCAGCCTACTCTTAGTGGACAGGATTATCTATGGCTACACCTTC. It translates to CASSLLLVDRIIYGYTF.

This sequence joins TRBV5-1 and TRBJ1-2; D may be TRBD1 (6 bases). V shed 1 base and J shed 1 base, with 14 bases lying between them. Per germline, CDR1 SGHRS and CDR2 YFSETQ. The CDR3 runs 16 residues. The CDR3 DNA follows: TGCGCCAGCAGCTTGACGGACAGTATCCTTAACTATGGCTACACCTTC. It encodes CASSLTDSILNYGYTF.

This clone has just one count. The CDR3 region is CASSLAPSGNSGNTIYF. For the CDR3, the DNA is TGTGCCAGCAGCTTAGCGCCGTCAGGCAACTCTGGAAACACCATATATTTT. The chain carries TRBV7-9 and TRBJ1-3; D gene unclear. This CDR3 has 17 amino acids. CDR1 and CDR2 (germline): SEHNR, FQNEAQ (reference sequence). Trimming cost V 0 bases and J 0 bases, with 12 bases left between them.

Written as DNA, the CDR3 is TGTGCCAGCAGTTTAATGGGGCAGGGAAACACCATATATTTT. This sequence encodes CASSLMGQGNTIYF. V is TRBV27 and J is TRBJ1-3; D perhaps matches TRBD1 (5 bases). Trimming stripped 2 bases from V and 4 bases from J, with 9 bases between. CDR3 length equals 14 residues. Germline V CDR1 and CDR2: MNHEY, SMNVEV (reference sequence).

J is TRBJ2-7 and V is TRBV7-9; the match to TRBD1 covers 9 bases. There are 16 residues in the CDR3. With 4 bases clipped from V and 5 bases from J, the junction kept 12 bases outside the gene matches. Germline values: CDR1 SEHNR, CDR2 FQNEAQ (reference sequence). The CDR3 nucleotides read TGTGCCAGCAGCTCCGCAACACAGGGGGCGGTCCACGAGCAGTACTTC. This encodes CASSSATQGAVHEQYF.

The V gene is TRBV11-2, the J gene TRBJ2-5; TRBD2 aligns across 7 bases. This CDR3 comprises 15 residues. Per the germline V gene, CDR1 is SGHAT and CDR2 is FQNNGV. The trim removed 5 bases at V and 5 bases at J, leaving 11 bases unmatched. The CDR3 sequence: CASSTSGAPGETQYF. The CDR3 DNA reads TGTGCCAGCAGCACAAGCGGGGCCCCGGGGGAGACCCAGTACTTC. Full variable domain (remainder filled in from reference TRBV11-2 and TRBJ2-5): EAGVAQSPRYKIIEKRQSVAFWCNPISGHATLYWYQQILGQGPKLLIQFQNNGVVDDSQLPKDRFSAERLKGVDSTLKIQPAKLEDSAVYLCASSTSGAPGETQYFGPGTRLLVL.

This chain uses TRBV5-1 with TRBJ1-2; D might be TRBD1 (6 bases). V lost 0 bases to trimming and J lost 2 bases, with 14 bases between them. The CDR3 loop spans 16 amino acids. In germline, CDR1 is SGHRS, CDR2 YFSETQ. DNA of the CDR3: TGCGCCAGCAGCTTGGGATCGGGACACCTGAACTATGGCTACACCTTC. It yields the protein CASSLGSGHLNYGYTF.

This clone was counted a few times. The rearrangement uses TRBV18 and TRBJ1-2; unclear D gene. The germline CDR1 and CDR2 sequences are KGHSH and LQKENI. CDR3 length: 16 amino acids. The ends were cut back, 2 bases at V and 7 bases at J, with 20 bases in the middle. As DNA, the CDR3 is TGTGCCAGCTCACCAGCCTACGGGGAGGCGGGAGGTGGCTACACCTTC. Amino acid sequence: CASSPAYGEAGGGYTF.

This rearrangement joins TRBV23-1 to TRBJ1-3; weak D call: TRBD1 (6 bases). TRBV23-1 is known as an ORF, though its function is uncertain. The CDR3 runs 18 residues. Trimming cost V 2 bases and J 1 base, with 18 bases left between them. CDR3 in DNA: TGCGCCAGCAGTCAACGCACACACACAGGGTCTTCTGGAAACACCATATATTTT. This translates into CASSQRTHTGSSGNTIYF.

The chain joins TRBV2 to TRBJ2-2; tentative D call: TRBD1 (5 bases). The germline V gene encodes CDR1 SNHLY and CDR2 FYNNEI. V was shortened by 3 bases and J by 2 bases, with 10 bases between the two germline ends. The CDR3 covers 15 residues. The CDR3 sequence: CASSDLGPNTGELFF. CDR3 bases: TGTGCCAGCAGTGATTTGGGGCCTAACACCGGGGAGCTGTTTTTT.

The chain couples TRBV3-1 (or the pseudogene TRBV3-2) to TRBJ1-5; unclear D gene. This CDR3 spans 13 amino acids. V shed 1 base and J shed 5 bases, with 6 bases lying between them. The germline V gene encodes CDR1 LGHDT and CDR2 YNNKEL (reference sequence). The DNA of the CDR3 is TGTGCCAGCAGCCAAGTGCGGGATCAGCCCCAGCATTTT. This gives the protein CASSQVRDQPQHF.

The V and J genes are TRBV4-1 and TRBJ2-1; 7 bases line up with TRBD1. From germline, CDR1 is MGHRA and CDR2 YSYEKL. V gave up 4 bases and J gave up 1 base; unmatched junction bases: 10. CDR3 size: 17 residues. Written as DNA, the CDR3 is TGCGCCAGCAGCCGAATCTACAGGGGATCATCCTACAATGAGCAGTTCTTC. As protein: CASSRIYRGSSYNEQFF.

In DNA, the CDR3 is TGTGCCAGCAGCGTAGAGGACATCTACAATGAGCAGTTCTTC. This translates into CASSVEDIYNEQFF. J is TRBJ2-1 and V is TRBV9, with a tentative D call TRBD1 (5 bases). V was pared by 0 bases and J by 3 bases, with 7 bases between. The CDR3 has 14 residues. Germline CDR1 reads SGDLS; CDR2 reads YYNGEE.

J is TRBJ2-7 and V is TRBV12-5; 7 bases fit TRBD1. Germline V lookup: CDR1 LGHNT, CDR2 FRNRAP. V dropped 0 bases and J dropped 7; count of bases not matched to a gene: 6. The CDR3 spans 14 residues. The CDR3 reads CASGLVTGSQEQYF. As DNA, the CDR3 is TGTGCTAGTGGTTTGGTGACAGGGAGCCAAGAGCAGTACTTC.

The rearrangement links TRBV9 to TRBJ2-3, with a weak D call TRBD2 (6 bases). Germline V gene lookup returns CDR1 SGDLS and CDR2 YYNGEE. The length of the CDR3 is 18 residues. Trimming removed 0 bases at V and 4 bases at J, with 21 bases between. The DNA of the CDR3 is TGTGCCAGCAGCGTAGCCCCTTTTAGCGGTCCAAAAGCAGATACGCAGTATTTT. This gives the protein CASSVAPFSGPKADTQYF.

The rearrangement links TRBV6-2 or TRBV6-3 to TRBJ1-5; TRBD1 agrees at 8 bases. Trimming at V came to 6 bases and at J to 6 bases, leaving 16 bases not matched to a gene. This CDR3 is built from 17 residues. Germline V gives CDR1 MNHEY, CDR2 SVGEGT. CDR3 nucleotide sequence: TGTGCCAGCAGCCGAATTCCGAAGGACAGGGTCTCTCAGCCCCAGCATTTT. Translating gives CASSRIPKDRVSQPQHF.

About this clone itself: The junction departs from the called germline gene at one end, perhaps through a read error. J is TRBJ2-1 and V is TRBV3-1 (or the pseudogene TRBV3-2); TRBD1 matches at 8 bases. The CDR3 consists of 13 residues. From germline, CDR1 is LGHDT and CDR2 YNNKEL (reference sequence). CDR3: CASSQLQAGGLLF. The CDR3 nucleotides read TGTGCCAGCAGCCAACTCCAGGCAGGGGGCTTACTCTTC.

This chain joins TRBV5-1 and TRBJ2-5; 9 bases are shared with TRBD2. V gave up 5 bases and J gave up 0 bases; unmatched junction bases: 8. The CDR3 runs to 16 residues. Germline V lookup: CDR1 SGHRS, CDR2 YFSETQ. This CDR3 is CASSRTAGGYQETQYF. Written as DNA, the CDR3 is TGCGCCAGCAGTCGCACTGCGGGGGGGTACCAAGAGACCCAGTACTTC.

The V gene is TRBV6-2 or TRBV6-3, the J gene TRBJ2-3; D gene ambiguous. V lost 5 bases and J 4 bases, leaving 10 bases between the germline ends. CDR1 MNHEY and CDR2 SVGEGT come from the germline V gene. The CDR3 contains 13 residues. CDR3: CASSKASSDTQYF. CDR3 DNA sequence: TGTGCCAGCAGTAAAGCGAGTTCAGATACGCAGTATTTT.

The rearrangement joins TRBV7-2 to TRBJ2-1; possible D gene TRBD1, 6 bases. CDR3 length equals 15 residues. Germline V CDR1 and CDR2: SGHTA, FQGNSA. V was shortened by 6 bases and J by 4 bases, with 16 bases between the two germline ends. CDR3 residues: CASRPRTEVYNEQFF. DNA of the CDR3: TGTGCCAGCAGGCCCCGGACAGAGGTATACAATGAGCAGTTCTTC.

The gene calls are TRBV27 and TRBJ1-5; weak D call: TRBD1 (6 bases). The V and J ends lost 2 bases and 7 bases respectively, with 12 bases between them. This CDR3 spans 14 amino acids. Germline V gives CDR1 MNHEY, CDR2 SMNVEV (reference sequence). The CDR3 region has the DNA TGTGCCAGCAGTTTAGTCAGGGGCGAGCAGCCCCAGCATTTT. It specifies CASSLVRGEQPQHF.

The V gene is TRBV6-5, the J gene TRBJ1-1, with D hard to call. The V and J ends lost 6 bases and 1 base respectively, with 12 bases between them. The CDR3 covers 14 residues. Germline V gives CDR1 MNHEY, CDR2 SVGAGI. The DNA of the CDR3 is TGTGCCAGCAGGGTCACATACCAGAACACTGAAGCTTTCTTT. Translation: CASRVTYQNTEAFF.

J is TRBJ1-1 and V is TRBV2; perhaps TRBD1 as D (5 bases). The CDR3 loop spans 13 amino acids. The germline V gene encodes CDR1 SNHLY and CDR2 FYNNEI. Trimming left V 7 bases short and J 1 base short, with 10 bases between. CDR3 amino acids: CASIQTANTEAFF. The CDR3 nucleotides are TGTGCCAGCATCCAGACAGCGAACACTGAAGCTTTCTTT.

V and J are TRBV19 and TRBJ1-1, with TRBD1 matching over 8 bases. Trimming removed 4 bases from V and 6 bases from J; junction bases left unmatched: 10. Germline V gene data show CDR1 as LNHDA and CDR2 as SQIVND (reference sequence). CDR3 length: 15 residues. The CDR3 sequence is CASSTTRQGRSEAFF. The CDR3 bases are TGTGCCAGTAGTACCACAAGACAGGGGAGGTCTGAAGCTTTCTTT.

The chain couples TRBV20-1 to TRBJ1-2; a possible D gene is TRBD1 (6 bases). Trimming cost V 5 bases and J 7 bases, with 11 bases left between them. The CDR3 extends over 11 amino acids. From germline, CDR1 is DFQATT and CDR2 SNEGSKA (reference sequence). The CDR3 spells CSAGQSSGYTF. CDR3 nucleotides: TGCAGTGCTGGACAGAGTAGTGGCTACACCTTC.

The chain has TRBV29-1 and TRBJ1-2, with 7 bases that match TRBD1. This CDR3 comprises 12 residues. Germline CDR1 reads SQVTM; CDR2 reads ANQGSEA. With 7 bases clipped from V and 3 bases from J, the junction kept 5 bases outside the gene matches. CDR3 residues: CSALDRDYGYTF. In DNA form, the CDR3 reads TGCAGCGCACTTGACAGGGACTATGGCTACACCTTC.